This is a list of T cell receptor beta chains from one sample in a study of spatial heterogeneity in lung cancer. TCRdb re-analysed the 5' RACE reads in MiXCR, keeping a single row per CDR3 protein. Altogether around 75,000 distinct CDR3 sequences are present, about an eighth being singletons, with the ten largest covering roughly 6.9%. The specimen comprised PBMCs, sampled at surgery. The receptors originated from a male donor with early-stage non-small cell lung cancer. The CDR3 runs from the conserved cysteine through the conserved F or W. The order of the fields is clone size, D gene, V gene, J gene, CDR3 DNA, CDR3 protein. A D gene is named only where the DNA matches it firmly. Only some rows state a clone size, as once, few, many or a class for expanded clones.

abundance: many
d_gene: -
v_gene: TRBV9
j_gene: TRBJ1-1
CDR3nt: TGTGCCAGCAGCGTAGAAGACGGGACTCCAATGAACACTGAAGCTTTCTTT
CDR3aa: CASSVEDGTPMNTEAFF

abundance: -
d_gene: -
v_gene: TRBV12-3/TRBV12-4
j_gene: TRBJ1-6
CDR3nt: TGTGCCAGCAGTTTCGGGGGGCGCGTAGATTCACCCCTCCACTTT
CDR3aa: CASSFGGRVDSPLHF

abundance: -
d_gene: -
v_gene: TRBV27
j_gene: TRBJ2-1
CDR3nt: TGTGCCAGCAGTTTAACGGACGTGGCCTACAATGAGCAGTTCTTC
CDR3aa: CASSLTDVAYNEQFF

abundance: few
d_gene: -
v_gene: TRBV20-1
j_gene: TRBJ1-5
CDR3nt: TGCAGTGCTGGGGGGGGTTTCAATCAGCCCCAGCATTTT
CDR3aa: CSAGGGFNQPQHF

abundance: few
d_gene: -
v_gene: TRBV30
j_gene: TRBJ2-1
CDR3nt: TGTGCCTGGAGTCCCGGGAATGAGCAGTTCTTC
CDR3aa: CAWSPGNEQFF

abundance: few
d_gene: -
v_gene: TRBV7-9
j_gene: TRBJ2-1
CDR3nt: TGTGCCAGCAGCTCCGATTATGGACAGCCTTACAATGAGCAGTTCTTC
CDR3aa: CASSSDYGQPYNEQFF

abundance: many
d_gene: -
v_gene: TRBV7-9
j_gene: TRBJ2-1
CDR3nt: TGTGCCAGCAGCCTTAAGTCCCATGAGCAGTTCTTC
CDR3aa: CASSLKSHEQFF

abundance: -
d_gene: TRBD1
v_gene: TRBV5-1
j_gene: TRBJ2-7
CDR3nt: TGCGCCAGCCAAAGAGACAGGGCCTACGAGCAGTACTTC
CDR3aa: CASQRDRAYEQYF

abundance: -
d_gene: TRBD1
v_gene: TRBV20-1
j_gene: TRBJ1-3
CDR3nt: TGCAGTGCTTCGACAGGGAACCCTGGAAACACCATATATTTT
CDR3aa: CSASTGNPGNTIYF

abundance: many
d_gene: TRBD2
v_gene: TRBV7-9
j_gene: TRBJ2-5
CDR3nt: TGTGCCAGCAGCTCAGGACTAGCGGGGCTGTACCAAGAGACCCAGTACTTC
CDR3aa: CASSSGLAGLYQETQYF

abundance: few
d_gene: TRBD1
v_gene: TRBV5-1
j_gene: TRBJ1-5
CDR3nt: TGCGCCAGCAGCCTTGGGGGGACAGGTCCCCAGCCCCAGCATTTT
CDR3aa: CASSLGGTGPQPQHF

abundance: many
d_gene: -
v_gene: TRBV12-3/TRBV12-4
j_gene: TRBJ1-1
CDR3nt: TGTGCCAGCAGTTTTTACAGAGAAGCTTTCTTT
CDR3aa: CASSFYREAFF

abundance: -
d_gene: TRBD1
v_gene: TRBV5-5
j_gene: TRBJ2-2
CDR3nt: TGTGCCAGCGCGGGACAGGGGGCCGGGGAGCTGTTTTTT
CDR3aa: CASAGQGAGELFF

abundance: few
d_gene: -
v_gene: TRBV7-8
j_gene: TRBJ1-1
CDR3nt: TGTGCCAGCAGCTTGAGGTTGGAGGTTGAAGCTTTCTTT
CDR3aa: CASSLRLEVEAFF

abundance: -
d_gene: -
v_gene: TRBV10-1
j_gene: TRBJ1-5
CDR3nt: TGCGCCAGCAGTGAAAGTGGGCAGCCCCAGCATTTT
CDR3aa: CASSESGQPQHF

abundance: few
d_gene: -
v_gene: TRBV12-3/TRBV12-4
j_gene: TRBJ1-1
CDR3nt: TGTGCCAGCAGGACTCTAAGGGGGACTGAAGCTTTCTTT
CDR3aa: CASRTLRGTEAFF

abundance: many
d_gene: -
v_gene: TRBV3-1
j_gene: TRBJ1-5
CDR3nt: TGTGCCAGCAGCCAAACATGGAGTCAGCCCCAGCATTTT
CDR3aa: CASSQTWSQPQHF

abundance: many
d_gene: -
v_gene: TRBV30
j_gene: TRBJ1-4
CDR3nt: TGTGCCTGGACCCGGACAGATAATGAAAAACTGTTTTTT
CDR3aa: CAWTRTDNEKLFF

abundance: many
d_gene: -
v_gene: TRBV2
j_gene: TRBJ1-5
CDR3nt: TGTGCCAGCAGTGGGGTAATGTTGAGCAATCAGCCCCAGCATTTT
CDR3aa: CASSGVMLSNQPQHF